This TCR beta chain derives from a study of T cells in Graves' hyperthyroidism and ophthalmopathy. RNA transcripts provided the source from which TCR beta CDR3 regions were amplified. Researchers ran a first-round RT-PCR on the TCR CDR3 using the HTBI primer set. TCRdb passed the multiplex PCR reads through MiXCR, listing each CDR3 protein once. The table has about 350,000 distinct CDR3 sequences, roughly 13% seen once. This clonotype has a handful of counts. The CDR3 has 13 amino acids. Germline loops: CDR1 SGDLS, CDR2 YYNGEE. V gave up 0 bases and J gave up 5 bases, with 8 bases separating them. This receptor was identified in a woman in her thirties with Graves' hyperthyroidism. Sequences were obtained from blood. V is TRBV9 and J is TRBJ2-5, with no clear D. For the CDR3, the DNA is TGTGCCAGCAGCGTAGGCCTGGGGGAGACCCAGTACTTC. This sequence encodes CASSVGLGETQYF.